This entry features one T cell receptor beta chain sequence. The sample belongs to a study of blood T cell repertoires in COVID-19. Study as a whole: Researchers got acute and convalescent COVID-19 samples from the United States, Italy and Spain. PBMCs, B-cell-depleted T cells, or T cells provided the cDNA or gDNA that made up the material.

This CDR3 spans 17 amino acids. Germline V gives CDR1 SNHLY, CDR2 FYNNEI. V gave up 2 bases and J gave up 0 bases, with 15 bases separating them. Original methodology: The authors estimated nucleated cell counts from reference gene primer amplification. Sequencing was performed with immunoSEQ multiplex PCR; in TCRdb, only in-frame clones are kept and a portion is missing. That table supplies the V and J calls and clone size; D and trimming were determined from the DNA. Among roughly 90,000 clones, around 80% were seen once, and the ten largest hold about 16%. The clonotype was recovered from a woman of 80 years or more with active or convalescent COVID-19. The sequencing input was peripheral blood. The chain joins TRBV2 to TRBJ2-3, with D tentatively TRBD2 (5 bases). The CDR3 loop is CASSEMRTRTSTDTQYF. In DNA form, the CDR3 reads TGTGCCAGCAGTGAAATGAGGACCCGGACTAGCACAGATACGCAGTATTTT.